Ten or more counts support the clone carrying this T cell receptor (beta chain). Its matching antigen is unknown. The sample originates from a study of glioma-infiltrating T cells. Study conclusions and caveats: Tissue and blood shared very few CDR3 sequences. Non-neoplastic patients had below-expected tissue-blood divergence, while all gliomas exceeded expectation.

Amplification of TCR alpha and beta CDR3 regions from RNA used iRepertoire nested multiplex PCR. TCRdb redid the calling of the multiplex PCR reads with MiXCR, one entry per CDR3 protein. The sample records roughly 40,000 distinct CDR3 sequences, 20% to 25% being singletons. The CDR3 runs to 15 residues. CDR1 and CDR2 from the germline V gene are DFQATT and SNEGSKA (reference sequence). The trim removed 6 bases at V and 2 bases at J, leaving 8 bases unmatched. The receptor was derived from a human donor with low-grade glioma or glioblastoma, undergoing nonglioma brain surgery, or in good health (not recorded which). Material: glioma tissue, nonneoplastic brain tissue, or PBMCs (not recorded which). The chain joins TRBV20-1 to TRBJ2-5, with 11 bases fitting TRBD2. In nucleotides, the CDR3 is TGCAGTGCCGGGGAGAGACTAGCGGGACAAGAGACCCAGTACTTC. Translating gives CSAGERLAGQETQYF.